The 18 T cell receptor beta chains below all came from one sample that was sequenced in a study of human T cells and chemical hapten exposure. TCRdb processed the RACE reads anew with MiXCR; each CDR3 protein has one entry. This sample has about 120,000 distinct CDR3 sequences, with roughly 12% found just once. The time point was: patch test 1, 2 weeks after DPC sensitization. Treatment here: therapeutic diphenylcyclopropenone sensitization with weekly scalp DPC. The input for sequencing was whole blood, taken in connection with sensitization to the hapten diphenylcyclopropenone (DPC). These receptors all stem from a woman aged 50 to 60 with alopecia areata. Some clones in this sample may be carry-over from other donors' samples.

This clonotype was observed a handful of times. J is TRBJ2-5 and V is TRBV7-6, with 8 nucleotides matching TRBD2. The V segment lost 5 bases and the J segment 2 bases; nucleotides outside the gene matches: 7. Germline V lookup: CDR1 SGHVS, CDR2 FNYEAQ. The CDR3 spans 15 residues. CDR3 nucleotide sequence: TGTGCCAGCAGCCACCGACTAGCGACACAAGAGACCCAGTACTTC. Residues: CASSHRLATQETQYF.

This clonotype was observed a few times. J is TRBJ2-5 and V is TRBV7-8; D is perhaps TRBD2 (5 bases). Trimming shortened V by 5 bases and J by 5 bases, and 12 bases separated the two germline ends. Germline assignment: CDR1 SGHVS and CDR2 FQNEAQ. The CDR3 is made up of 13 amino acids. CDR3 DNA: TGTGCCAGCAGCCCCGGGATGGGGGAGACCCAGTACTTC. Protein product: CASSPGMGETQYF.

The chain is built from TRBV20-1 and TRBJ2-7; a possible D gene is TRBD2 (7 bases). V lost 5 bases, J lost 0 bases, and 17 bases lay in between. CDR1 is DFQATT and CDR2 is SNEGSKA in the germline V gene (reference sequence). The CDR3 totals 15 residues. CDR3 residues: CSAGGGGEGSYEQYF. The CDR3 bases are TGCAGTGCTGGGGGCGGGGGAGAAGGCTCCTACGAGCAGTACTTC.

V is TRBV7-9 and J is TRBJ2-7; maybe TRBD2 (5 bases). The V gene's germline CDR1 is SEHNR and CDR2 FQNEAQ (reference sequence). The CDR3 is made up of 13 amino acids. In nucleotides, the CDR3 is TGTGGGGCGGGCGGAGACCTTCCCTACGAGCAGTACTTC. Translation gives CGAGGDLPYEQYF.

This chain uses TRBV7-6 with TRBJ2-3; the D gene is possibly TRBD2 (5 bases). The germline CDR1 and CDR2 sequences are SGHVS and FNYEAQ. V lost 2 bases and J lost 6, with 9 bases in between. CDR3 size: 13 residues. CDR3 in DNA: TGTGCCAGCAGCTTACGGACTCAGGATACGCAGTATTTT. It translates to CASSLRTQDTQYF.

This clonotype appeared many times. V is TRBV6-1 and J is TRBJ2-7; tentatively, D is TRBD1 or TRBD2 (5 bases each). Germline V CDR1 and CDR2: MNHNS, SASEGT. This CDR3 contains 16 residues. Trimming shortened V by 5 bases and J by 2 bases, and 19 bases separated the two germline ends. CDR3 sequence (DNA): TGTGCCAGCAGTAACCCGGCCCGGGACGGGGCCTACGAGCAGTACTTC. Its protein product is CASSNPARDGAYEQYF.

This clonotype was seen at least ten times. The CDR3 region is CSVEGYSNEQFF. In nucleotides, the CDR3 is TGCAGCGTTGAGGGCTACTCGAATGAGCAGTTCTTC. J is TRBJ2-1 and V is TRBV29-1, with D uncertain. V dropped 3 bases and J dropped 7 bases, with 10 bases sitting between them. Germline CDR1 and CDR2: SQVTM and ANQGSEA. The CDR3 has 12 residues.

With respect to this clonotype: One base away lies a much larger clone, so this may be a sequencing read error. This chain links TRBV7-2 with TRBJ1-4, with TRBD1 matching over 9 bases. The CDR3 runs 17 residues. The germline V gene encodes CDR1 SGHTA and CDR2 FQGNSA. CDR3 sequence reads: CGSSLIDRGISNEKLFF. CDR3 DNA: TGTGGCAGCAGCTTAATCGACAGGGGGATCTCTAATGAAAAACTGTTTTTT.

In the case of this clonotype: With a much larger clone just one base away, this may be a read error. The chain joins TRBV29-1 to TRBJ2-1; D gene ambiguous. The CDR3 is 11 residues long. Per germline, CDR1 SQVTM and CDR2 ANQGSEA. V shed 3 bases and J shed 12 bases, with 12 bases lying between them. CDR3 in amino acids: CSVDDESAQFF. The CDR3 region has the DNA TGCAGCGTTGATGACGAGAGTGCGCAGTTCTTC.

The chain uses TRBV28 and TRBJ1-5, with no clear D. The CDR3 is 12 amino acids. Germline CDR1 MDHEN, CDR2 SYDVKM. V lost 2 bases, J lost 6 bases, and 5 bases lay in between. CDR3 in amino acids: CASSLMGQPQHF. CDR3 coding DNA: TGTGCCAGCAGTTTAATGGGTCAGCCCCAGCATTTT.

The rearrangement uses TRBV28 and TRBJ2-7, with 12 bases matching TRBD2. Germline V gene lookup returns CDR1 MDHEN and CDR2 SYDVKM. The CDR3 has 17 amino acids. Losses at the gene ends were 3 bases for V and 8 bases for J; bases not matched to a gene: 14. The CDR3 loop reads CASSFASGRASKYKQYF. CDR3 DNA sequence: TGTGCCAGCAGTTTTGCTAGCGGGAGGGCCTCCAAGTACAAGCAGTACTTC.

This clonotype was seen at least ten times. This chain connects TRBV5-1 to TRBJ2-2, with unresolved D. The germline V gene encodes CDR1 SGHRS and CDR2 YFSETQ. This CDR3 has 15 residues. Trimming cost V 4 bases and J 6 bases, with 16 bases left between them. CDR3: CASSHSSIGAGELFF. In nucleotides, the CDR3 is TGCGCCAGCAGCCACAGTAGTATCGGTGCCGGGGAGCTGTTTTTT.

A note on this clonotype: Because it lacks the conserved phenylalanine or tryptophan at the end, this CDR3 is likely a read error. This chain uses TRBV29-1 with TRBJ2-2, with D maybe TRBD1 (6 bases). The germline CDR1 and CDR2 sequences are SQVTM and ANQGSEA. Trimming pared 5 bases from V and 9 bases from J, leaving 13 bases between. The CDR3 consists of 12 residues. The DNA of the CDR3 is TGCAGCGTTTTCGGACAGAACAGGGAGCTGTTTTAT. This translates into CSVFGQNRELFY.

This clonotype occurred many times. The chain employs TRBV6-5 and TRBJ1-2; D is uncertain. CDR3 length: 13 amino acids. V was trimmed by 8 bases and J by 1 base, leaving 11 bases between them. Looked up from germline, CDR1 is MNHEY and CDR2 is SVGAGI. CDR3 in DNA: TGTGCCAGCGGAGAAGTTTATAACTATGGCTACACCTTC. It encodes CASGEVYNYGYTF.

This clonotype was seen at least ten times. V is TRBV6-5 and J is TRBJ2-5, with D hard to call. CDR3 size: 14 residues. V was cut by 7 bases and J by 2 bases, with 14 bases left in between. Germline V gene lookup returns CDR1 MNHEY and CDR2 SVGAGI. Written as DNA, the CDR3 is TGTGCCAGCAAAGACACATTCAATCAAGAGACCCAGTACTTC. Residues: CASKDTFNQETQYF.

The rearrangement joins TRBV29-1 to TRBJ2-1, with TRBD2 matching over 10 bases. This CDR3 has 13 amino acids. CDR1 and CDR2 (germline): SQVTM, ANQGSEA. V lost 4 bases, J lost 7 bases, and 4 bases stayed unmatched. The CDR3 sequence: CSVGIAGGNEQFF. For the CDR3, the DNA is TGCAGCGTTGGAATAGCGGGAGGTAATGAGCAGTTCTTC.

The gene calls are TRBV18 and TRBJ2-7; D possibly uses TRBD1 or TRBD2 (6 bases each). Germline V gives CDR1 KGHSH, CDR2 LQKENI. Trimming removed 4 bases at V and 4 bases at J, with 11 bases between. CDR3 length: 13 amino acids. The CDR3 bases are TGTGCCAGCTCACTGGGGGCGGGATACGAGCAGTACTTC. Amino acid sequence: CASSLGAGYEQYF. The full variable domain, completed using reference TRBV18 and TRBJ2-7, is NAGVMQNPRHLVRRRGQEARLRCSPMKGHSHVYWYRQLPEEGLKFMVYLQKENIIDESGMPKERFSAEFPKEGPSILRIQQVVRGDSAAYFCASSLGAGYEQYFGPGTRLTVT.

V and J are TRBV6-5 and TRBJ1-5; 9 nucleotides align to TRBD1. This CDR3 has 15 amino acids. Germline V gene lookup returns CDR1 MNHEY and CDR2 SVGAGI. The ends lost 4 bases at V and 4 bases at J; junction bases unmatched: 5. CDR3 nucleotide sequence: TGTGCCAGCAGTTCCACCGACAGGGGGAATCAGCCCCAGCATTTT. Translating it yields CASSSTDRGNQPQHF.